A single TCR beta chain is shown here with its context. Its antigen is as yet unknown. This sample was included in a study of cytomegalovirus exposure and HLA in healthy donors. Study-level findings and limits: Subsequent analysis of the roughly 120 validation repertoires found a tendency for first-cohort TCR clusters to co-occur. Some TCR beta chains (around 160 of them) were listed as cytomegalovirus-associated.

The study drew the donors from its approximately 120-subject validation cohort, separate from the roughly 710-subject first cohort. V was trimmed by 5 bases and J by 7 bases, leaving 12 bases between them. The CDR3 totals 13 residues. Germline-derived CDR1 and CDR2 are SGDLS and YYNGEE. Produced via immunoSEQ multiplex PCR; TCRdb's table is partial and in-frame only. Of about 310,000 clones listed, over 75% are singletons. The rearrangement uses TRBV9 and TRBJ2-2, with D possibly TRBD1 on 6 matching bases. The sample was PBMCs. The origin of this receptor is a young man in good health and CMV-seronegative. The CDR3 reads CASRQGWDGELFF. In DNA form, the CDR3 reads TGTGCCAGCAGACAGGGCTGGGACGGGGAGCTGTTTTTT.